The 13 T cell receptor beta chains presented below share a single source sample, sequenced in a study of cytomegalovirus exposure and HLA in healthy donors. PCR primers comprised 60 Vbeta and 13 Jbeta primers. Clones were sequenced by immunoSEQ multiplex PCR, and TCRdb holds only the in-frame ones, with some missing. The table records over 150,000 clones, roughly three quarters of them present only once. Input material: PBMCs. The receptors derive from a man younger than 45 in good health and CMV-seropositive.

The genes are TRBV18 and TRBJ1-4; D is possibly TRBD1 (5 bases). The CDR3 covers 16 residues. The germline CDR1 and CDR2 sequences are KGHSH and LQKENI. Trimming cost V 6 bases and J 0 bases, with 14 bases left between them. CDR3 in amino acids: CASSVVGTATNEKLFF. CDR3 coding DNA: TGTGCCAGCTCCGTGGTCGGGACTGCAACTAATGAAAAACTGTTTTTT.

This rearrangement joins TRBV20-1 to TRBJ1-2; D is unresolved. Germline V CDR1 and CDR2: DFQATT, SNEGSKA (reference sequence). V was pared by 3 bases and J by 0 bases, with 2 bases between. CDR3 length equals 11 residues. The CDR3 DNA is TGCAGTGCTAGCGCTAACTATGGCTACACCTTC. The encoded protein is CSASANYGYTF.

The CDR3 coding sequence is TGTGCCAGCAGCTTATGGGGGACAGGGTGTTCCATGGATACGCAGTATTTT. Translated: CASSLWGTGCSMDTQYF. The V gene is TRBV7-9, the J gene TRBJ2-3; 9 bases are shared with TRBD1. Germline lookup yields CDR1 SEHNR and CDR2 FQNEAQ (reference sequence). The V and J ends lost 2 bases and 6 bases, in that order; junction bases with no gene match: 12. This CDR3 spans 17 amino acids. The whole variable domain, filled in from reference TRBV7-9 and TRBJ2-3, reads DTGVSQNPRHKITKRGQNVTFRCDPISEHNRLYWYRQTLGQGPEFLTYFQNEAQLEKSRLLSDRFSAERPKGSFSTLEIQRTEQGDSAMYLCASSLWGTGCSMDTQYFGPGTRLTVL.

Regarding this clone: The same CDR3 is also encoded by other DNA sequences in this sample. This chain connects TRBV5-4 to TRBJ2-3; D remains unclear. Between the trimmed V and J ends, which lost 4 bases and 6 bases, there was a span of 9 bases. The length of the CDR3 is 12 residues. Looked up from germline, CDR1 is SGHNT and CDR2 is YYREEE (reference sequence). CDR3 protein: CASSLGEDTQYF. The CDR3 nucleotides are TGTGCCAGCAGCCTAGGAGAGGATACGCAGTATTTT. The full variable domain, its missing parts supplied by reference TRBV5-4 and TRBJ2-3, is ETGVTQSPTHLIKTRGQQVTLRCSSQSGHNTVSWYQQALGQGPQFIFQYYREEENGRGNFPPRFSGLQFPNYSSELNVNALELDDSALYLCASSLGEDTQYFGPGTRLTVL.

The J gene is TRBJ2-1, the V gene TRBV28, with D possibly matching TRBD1 (7 bases). The CDR3 spans 16 residues. Germline-derived CDR1 and CDR2 are MDHEN and SYDVKM. Trimming took off 5 bases at V and 4 bases at J, with 18 bases between the two ends. CDR3 residues: CASSLERQGGYNEQFF. The CDR3 DNA reads as TGTGCCAGCAGTCTAGAAAGACAGGGAGGTTACAATGAGCAGTTCTTC. Complete variable domain (other parts from reference TRBV28 and TRBJ2-1): DVKVTQSSRYLVKRTGEKVFLECVQDMDHENMFWYRQDPGLGLRLIYFSYDVKMKEKGDIPEGYSVSREKKERFSLILESASTNQTSMYLCASSLERQGGYNEQFFGPGTRLTVL.

The table lists this clone with a few counts. The genes are TRBV30 and TRBJ2-3; the D is unclear. The V gene lost 5 bases and the J gene lost 6 bases, with 9 bases spanning the gap. CDR1 and CDR2 (germline): GTSNPN, SVGIG (reference sequence). This CDR3 has 11 amino acids. This CDR3 is CAWSFLDTQYF. The CDR3 nucleotides are TGTGCCTGGTCCTTCCTTGATACGCAGTATTTT. The variable domain in full, completed from reference TRBV30 and TRBJ2-3, reads SQTIHQWPATLVQPVGSPLSLECTVEGTSNPNLYWYRQAAGRGLQLLFYSVGIGQISSEVPQNLSASRPQDRQFILSSKKLLLSDSGFYLCAWSFLDTQYFGPGTRLTVL.

The CDR3 nucleotides are TGTGCCACGATCTCAGGGGCAACTAATGAAAAACTGTTTTTT. Amino acids: CATISGATNEKLFF. The V gene is TRBV15, the J gene TRBJ1-4; a weak D match, TRBD1 (6 bases). V lost 9 bases and J 0 bases, leaving 11 bases between the germline ends. This CDR3 is 14 amino acids long. Per germline, CDR1 LNHNV and CDR2 YYDKDF (reference sequence).

This chain links TRBV9 with TRBJ2-6; tentatively, D is TRBD1 (5 bases). Trimming stripped 0 bases from V and 2 bases from J, with 18 bases between. Germline V gives CDR1 SGDLS, CDR2 YYNGEE. This CDR3 contains 19 residues. This CDR3 reads CASSVDSQGLVAGANVLTF. CDR3 coding DNA: TGTGCCAGCAGCGTAGATTCTCAGGGCCTTGTCGCTGGGGCCAACGTCCTGACTTTC.

The genes are TRBV11-2 and TRBJ2-5; possibly TRBD1 for D (6 bases). With 2 bases removed from V and 4 bases from J, the gap between germline ends came to 14 bases. The germline V gene encodes CDR1 SGHAT and CDR2 FQNNGV. The CDR3 is 15 residues long. This CDR3 reads CASSLFRDTLETQYF. CDR3 DNA sequence: TGTGCCAGCAGCTTATTCCGGGACACCTTAGAGACCCAGTACTTC.

V and J are TRBV10-3 and TRBJ2-7, with D uncertain. Germline V lookup: CDR1 ENHRY, CDR2 SYGVKD. V was clipped by 3 bases and J by 3 bases, with 12 bases between them. This CDR3 is built from 14 residues. This CDR3 is CAISDIQIDYEQYF. CDR3 sequence (DNA): TGTGCCATCAGTGATATCCAGATTGACTACGAGCAGTACTTC.

This clone was seen only once. The V gene is TRBV6-1, the J gene TRBJ2-7; D is unresolved. Germline-derived CDR1 and CDR2 are MNHNS and SASEGT. V was shortened by 3 bases and J by 4 bases, with 7 bases between the two germline ends. This CDR3 is built from 12 residues. The CDR3 here is CASSDSNYEQYF. CDR3 in DNA: TGTGCCAGCAGTGATTCCAATTACGAGCAGTACTTC.

The chain links TRBV9 to TRBJ2-5, with a possible D match to TRBD1 (7 bases). The CDR3 loop spans 15 amino acids. CDR1 and CDR2 (germline): SGDLS, YYNGEE. Trimming shortened V by 1 base and J by 2 bases, and 12 bases separated the two germline ends. CDR3 residues: CASSVTGEVQETQYF. Here the CDR3 DNA reads TGTGCCAGCAGCGTAACAGGGGAGGTTCAAGAGACCCAGTACTTC.

A single count supports this clone. The V and J genes are TRBV4-1 and TRBJ2-2, with 13 bases aligning to TRBD2. The germline gives CDR1 MGHRA, CDR2 YSYEKL. The CDR3 contains 20 residues. Trimming cost V 6 bases and J 0 bases; bases outside gene matches: 13. DNA of the CDR3: TGCGCCAGCAGTCAAAGCGTACTAGCGGGAGGGCCCGCGAACACCGGGGAGCTGTTTTTT. Translating it yields CASSQSVLAGGPANTGELFF.